What follows are 18 T cell receptor beta chains derived from one specimen sequenced in a study of blood T cell repertoires in COVID-19. This table comes from immunoSEQ multiplex PCR, and its TCRdb copy is limited to in-frame clones, with some not included. The repertoire has about 260,000 clones, approximately 90% of them found once; the top ten carry 3.6%. The sequenced sample was peripheral blood. The receptors originated from a young man with active or convalescent COVID-19.

V and J are TRBV20-1 and TRBJ2-1; D is uncertain. V was pared by 5 bases and J by 3 bases, with 5 bases between. The CDR3 consists of 11 residues. Germline CDR1 and CDR2: DFQATT and SNEGSKA (reference sequence). CDR3 DNA: TGCAGTGCTGTGAGCTACAATGAGCAGTTCTTC. It encodes CSAVSYNEQFF.

This clone was recorded only once. The chain links TRBV28 to TRBJ1-4; D ambiguous. This CDR3 is 13 amino acids long. The germline gives CDR1 MDHEN, CDR2 SYDVKM. V was trimmed by 5 bases and J by 7 bases, leaving 11 bases between them. The CDR3 bases are TGTGCCAGCAGTCCCCCGGGGAGTGAAAAACTGTTTTTT. Translated, it gives CASSPPGSEKLFF.

This rearrangement joins TRBV24-1 to TRBJ1-2; tentative D call: TRBD1 (5 bases). Trimming took off 4 bases at V and 4 bases at J, with 9 bases between the two ends. This CDR3 has 13 amino acids. Per the germline V gene, CDR1 is KGHDR and CDR2 is SFDVKD. Written as DNA, the CDR3 is TGTGCCACCAGTGACGCGGGACCCTATGGCTACACCTTC. This encodes CATSDAGPYGYTF.

In the case of this clone: At the DNA level, this CDR3 is encoded by other sequences in the same sample as well. The V call is TRBV3-1 (or the pseudogene TRBV3-2), the J call TRBJ2-2; TRBD1 matches 7 bases. V was pared by 3 bases and J by 1 base, with 8 bases of the junction left unmatched. CDR3 length: 17 amino acids. Germline-derived CDR1 and CDR2 are LGHDT and YNNKEL (reference sequence). CDR3 bases: TGTGCCAGCAGCCAGCCCGACAGGGTGGGGAACACCGGGGAGCTGTTTTTT. Amino acids: CASSQPDRVGNTGELFF.

The V and J genes are TRBV15 and TRBJ2-1; no firm D call. This CDR3 is built from 15 residues. Germline V gives CDR1 LNHNV, CDR2 YYDKDF (reference sequence). Trimming shortened V by 6 bases and J by 6 bases, and 18 bases separated the two germline ends. The CDR3 DNA reads TGTGCCACCAGTAAAAGTCGCGGAACCTCCAATGAGCAGTTCTTC. The encoded protein is CATSKSRGTSNEQFF. Full variable domain (rest looked up from reference TRBV15 and TRBJ2-1): DAMVIQNPRYQVTQFGKPVTLSCSQTLNHNVMYWYQQKSSQAPKLLFHYYDKDFNNEADTPDNFQSRRPNTSFCFLDIRSPGLGDTAMYLCATSKSRGTSNEQFFGPGTRLTVL.

The chain couples TRBV2 to TRBJ2-7, with D possibly being TRBD1 (7 bases). Trimming removed 6 bases at V and 7 bases at J, with 16 bases between. This CDR3 comprises 13 residues. The germline CDR1 and CDR2 sequences are SNHLY and FYNNEI. CDR3 region: CASRAGGSTEQYF. The CDR3 coding sequence is TGTGCCAGCAGAGCAGGGGGGAGTACGGAGCAGTACTTC. Full variable domain (rest looked up from reference TRBV2 and TRBJ2-7): EPEVTQTPSHQVTQMGQEVILRCVPISNHLYFYWYRQILGQKVEFLVSFYNNEISEKSEIFDDQFSVERPDGSNFTLKIRSTKLEDSAMYFCASRAGGSTEQYFGPGTRLTVT.

This clone was seen only a few times. The chain recombines TRBV15 with TRBJ2-5; the D gene is possibly TRBD1 (6 bases). V was clipped by 2 bases and J by 5 bases, with 15 bases between them. Germline CDR1 and CDR2: LNHNV and YYDKDF (reference sequence). This CDR3 is 15 amino acids long. The CDR3 protein is CATSRFSTQGETQYF. For the CDR3, the DNA is TGTGCCACCAGCAGATTTTCAACCCAGGGGGAGACCCAGTACTTC.

The chain has TRBV11-2 and TRBJ1-4, with 9 bases aligning to TRBD1. There are 16 residues in the CDR3. Trimming cost V 5 bases and J 7 bases; bases outside gene matches: 11. Germline V lookup: CDR1 SGHAT, CDR2 FQNNGV. CDR3 protein: CASSPQGQGVGEKLFF. The CDR3 bases are TGTGCCAGCAGCCCCCAGGGACAGGGAGTCGGTGAAAAACTGTTTTTT.

The V and J genes are TRBV5-1 and TRBJ1-1; 7 bases are a match to TRBD1. The trim removed 3 bases at V and 1 base at J, leaving 6 bases unmatched. Germline CDR1 and CDR2: SGHRS and YFSETQ. The CDR3 contains 15 residues. Here the CDR3 reads CASSYTGQPNTEAFF. CDR3 DNA: TGCGCCAGCAGCTATACGGGACAGCCGAACACTGAAGCTTTCTTT.

The V gene is TRBV24-1, the J gene TRBJ2-3, with a tentative D call TRBD2 (6 bases). The CDR3 spans 14 residues. The germline V and J ends were trimmed by 3 bases and 4 bases, with 10 bases remaining between them. CDR1 and CDR2 (germline): KGHDR, SFDVKD. Here the CDR3 reads CATSDGRDSDTQYF. DNA of the CDR3: TGTGCCACCAGTGATGGCCGGGACTCAGATACGCAGTATTTT.

This chain joins TRBV21-1 and TRBJ2-3; the D call in the table, TRBD2, was not verified against the DNA. TRBV21-1 is a documented pseudogene. This CDR3 spans 16 amino acids. The CDR3 coding sequence is TGTGCCAGCAGCAAAGGTACGGGAGGGCCCTCAGATACGCAGTATTTT. This gives the protein CASSKGTGGPSDTQYF.

The chain links TRBV19 to TRBJ2-5; 13 nucleotides line up with TRBD2. From germline, CDR1 is LNHDA and CDR2 SQIVND (reference sequence). The J segment lost 5 bases and the V segment lost 4 bases, leaving 10 bases of the junction unmatched. This CDR3 is built from 17 residues. CDR3 nucleotide sequence: TGTGCCAGTAGTACGGGACTAGCGGGGACATTAGGGGAGACCCAGTACTTC. Translated: CASSTGLAGTLGETQYF.

This clone was found once. This chain connects TRBV19 to TRBJ1-2; the D gene is possibly TRBD1 (6 bases). Germline V gene data show CDR1 as LNHDA and CDR2 as SQIVND (reference sequence). The ends were cut back, 4 bases at V and 8 bases at J, with 14 bases in the middle. This CDR3 contains 13 residues. This CDR3 reads CASSKWTDGGYTF. CDR3 DNA: TGTGCCAGTAGTAAATGGACAGATGGGGGCTACACCTTC.

A few counts support this clone. V gene TRBV6-5 combines with J gene TRBJ1-1; D call uncertain. The V gene's germline CDR1 is MNHEY and CDR2 SVGAGI. The V and J ends lost 5 bases and 3 bases respectively, with 10 bases between them. This CDR3 has 13 residues. The DNA of the CDR3 is TGTGCCAGCAGTCCCACCCGGGACACTGAAGCTTTCTTT. It codes for CASSPTRDTEAFF.

The V and J genes are TRBV5-5 and TRBJ1-5; 9 nucleotides match TRBD1. CDR1 and CDR2 from the germline V gene are SGHKS and YYEKEE (reference sequence). Trimming took 4 bases from V and 4 from J; bases not matched to a gene: 6. The CDR3 spans 15 residues. CDR3 sequence reads: CASSTTGGANQPQHF. The CDR3 bases are TGTGCCAGCAGCACCACAGGGGGCGCGAATCAGCCCCAGCATTTT.

The rearrangement joins TRBV24-1 to TRBJ2-5; D remains ambiguous. Germline CDR1 is KGHDR and CDR2 is SFDVKD. The CDR3 is 12 amino acids. Trimming pared 0 bases from V and 9 bases from J, leaving 7 bases between. CDR3 DNA: TGTGCCACCAGTGATTTGCAATCCCCCCAGTACTTC. Its translation: CATSDLQSPQYF.

The V gene is TRBV7-9, the J gene TRBJ2-1; D is uncertain. In germline, CDR1 is SEHNR, CDR2 FQNEAQ (reference sequence). With 1 base removed from V and 13 bases from J, the gap between germline ends came to 11 bases. This CDR3 is 12 amino acids long. CDR3 in amino acids: CASSLVPVNQFF. The CDR3 DNA reads TGTGCCAGCAGCTTAGTACCGGTAAATCAGTTCTTC.

Sample share makes this clone medium-sized. The chain is built from TRBV5-1 and TRBJ2-7; 10 positions agree with TRBD2. This CDR3 contains 15 residues. CDR1 and CDR2 (germline): SGHRS, YFSETQ. The V gene end was trimmed by 0 bases and the J gene end by 10 bases; junction bases not matched to a gene: 10. The CDR3 loop is CASSLATSSGGEQYF. DNA for the CDR3: TGCGCCAGCAGCTTGGCCACGTCTAGCGGGGGCGAACAGTACTTC.